The rows below give T cell receptor beta chains drawn from one sample of a study of PD-1 blockade in mismatch repair-deficient tumors. Measured with immunoSEQ multiplex PCR; TCRdb has only the in-frame clones, and not every one. The sample records 100,000 or so clones, about four fifths being singletons. The material sequenced was peripheral blood, taken roughly 36 weeks after starting pembrolizumab. The source of these receptors is an adult with mismatch repair-deficient cancer. Both conserved end residues are part of each CDR3. A D gene is named only where the DNA matches it firmly. Only some rows state a clone size, as once, few, many or a class for expanded clones.

d_call: -; clone_size: once; cdr3_length: 16; v_call: TRBV11-2; j_call: TRBJ1-1; cdr3_nt: TGTGCCAGCAGCTTACCGTCCAGTAGCGTTAGAACTGAAGCTTTCTTT; cdr3_aa: CASSLPSSSVRTEAFF
d_call: -; clone_size: few; cdr3_length: 15; v_call: TRBV7-6; j_call: TRBJ1-5; cdr3_nt: TGTGCCAGCAGCTACGCCATTGGGGGCAATCAGCCCCAGCATTTT; cdr3_aa: CASSYAIGGNQPQHF
d_call: TRBD1; clone_size: -; cdr3_length: 13; v_call: TRBV7-3; j_call: TRBJ2-7; cdr3_nt: TGTGCCAGCAGCTTAAGGACAGGGGGCGAGCAGTACTTC; cdr3_aa: CASSLRTGGEQYF
d_call: -; clone_size: -; cdr3_length: 13; v_call: TRBV11-3; j_call: TRBJ2-3; cdr3_nt: TGTGCCAGCAGCTTAGATCGGTCGGATACGCAGTATTTT; cdr3_aa: CASSLDRSDTQYF
d_call: -; clone_size: -; cdr3_length: 14; v_call: TRBV2; j_call: TRBJ2-7; cdr3_nt: TGTGCCAGCAGTGAAGCGCTAGCGCGGTACGAGCAGTACTTC; cdr3_aa: CASSEALARYEQYF
d_call: -; clone_size: -; cdr3_length: 12; v_call: TRBV19; j_call: TRBJ2-4; cdr3_nt: TGTGCCAGCGGAGGGGGAGGGAACATTCAGTACTTC; cdr3_aa: CASGGGGNIQYF
d_call: -; clone_size: once; cdr3_length: 14; v_call: TRBV19; j_call: TRBJ2-3; cdr3_nt: TGTGCCAGTAGTAGAGCGGCTAGCACAGATACGCAGTATTTT; cdr3_aa: CASSRAASTDTQYF
d_call: -; clone_size: -; cdr3_length: 14; v_call: TRBV27; j_call: TRBJ1-1; cdr3_nt: TGTGCCAGCAGGACCGGGACGGGGAACACTGAAGCTTTCTTT; cdr3_aa: CASRTGTGNTEAFF
d_call: TRBD2; clone_size: -; cdr3_length: 15; v_call: TRBV6-1; j_call: TRBJ2-2; cdr3_nt: TGTGCCACCCCCCTAGCGGGAGGCCTCACCGGGGAGCTGTTTTTT; cdr3_aa: CATPLAGGLTGELFF
d_call: TRBD1; clone_size: -; cdr3_length: 14; v_call: TRBV11-2; j_call: TRBJ2-1; cdr3_nt: TGTGCCAGCAGCTCCCCTCCGGGACAGCAAATGCAGTTCTTC; cdr3_aa: CASSSPPGQQMQFF
d_call: -; clone_size: -; cdr3_length: 14; v_call: TRBV30; j_call: TRBJ2-1; cdr3_nt: TGTGCCTGGAGGACTCCCCTTTTGGCCAATGAGCAGTTCTTC; cdr3_aa: CAWRTPLLANEQFF
d_call: -; clone_size: -; cdr3_length: 13; v_call: TRBV18; j_call: TRBJ1-1; cdr3_nt: TGTGCCAGCTCACCATCCCTGGGGACTGAAGCTTTCTTT; cdr3_aa: CASSPSLGTEAFF
d_call: -; clone_size: -; cdr3_length: 13; v_call: TRBV5-6; j_call: TRBJ2-3; cdr3_nt: TGTGCCAGCAGCTCGGCTATTCGGGATACGCAGTATTTT; cdr3_aa: CASSSAIRDTQYF
d_call: TRBD2; clone_size: -; cdr3_length: 16; v_call: TRBV7-9; j_call: TRBJ2-3; cdr3_nt: TGTGCCAGCAGCATTTGGATCCGGGAGGGAGCGGATACGCAGTATTTT; cdr3_aa: CASSIWIREGADTQYF
d_call: -; clone_size: -; cdr3_length: 12; v_call: TRBV4-3; j_call: TRBJ2-1; cdr3_nt: TGCGCCAGCAGCCTGTCGGGGAATGAGCAGTTCTTC; cdr3_aa: CASSLSGNEQFF
d_call: -; clone_size: -; cdr3_length: 15; v_call: TRBV7-3; j_call: TRBJ2-3; cdr3_nt: TGTGCCAGCAGCTTAAATGCAGGGAGGACAGATACGCAGTATTTT; cdr3_aa: CASSLNAGRTDTQYF
d_call: TRBD2; clone_size: -; cdr3_length: 16; v_call: TRBV9; j_call: TRBJ2-3; cdr3_nt: TGTGCCAGCAGCCTAAGAGGGGAGGGATCGGCGGAGACGCAGTATTTT; cdr3_aa: CASSLRGEGSAETQYF
d_call: TRBD1; clone_size: -; cdr3_length: 13; v_call: TRBV2; j_call: TRBJ1-2; cdr3_nt: TGTGCCAGCAGGCGGACAGGCAACTATGGCTACACCTTC; cdr3_aa: CASRRTGNYGYTF
d_call: -; clone_size: -; cdr3_length: 15; v_call: TRBV4-3; j_call: TRBJ2-5; cdr3_nt: TGCGCCAGCAGCCAAGGCGGAGGGACGCAAGAGACCCAGTACTTC; cdr3_aa: CASSQGGGTQETQYF
d_call: TRBD2; clone_size: -; cdr3_length: 17; v_call: TRBV7-2; j_call: TRBJ2-1; cdr3_nt: TGTGCCAGCAGCGTTACTAGCGGGAGTTACCTATACAATGAGCAGTTCTTC; cdr3_aa: CASSVTSGSYLYNEQFF
d_call: -; clone_size: -; cdr3_length: 16; v_call: TRBV19; j_call: TRBJ1-3; cdr3_nt: TGTGCCAGTAGTCCGTACGGACGGAGCTCTGGAAACACCATATATTTT; cdr3_aa: CASSPYGRSSGNTIYF
d_call: TRBD1; clone_size: -; cdr3_length: 17; v_call: TRBV25-1; j_call: TRBJ1-4; cdr3_nt: TGTGCCAGCAGTGAATTCGGTTGGGGGACAGGGGGTGAAAAACTGTTTTTT; cdr3_aa: CASSEFGWGTGGEKLFF
d_call: -; clone_size: -; cdr3_length: 14; v_call: TRBV4-1; j_call: TRBJ2-1; cdr3_nt: TGCGCCAGCAGCCCCGTGGGGGCTGGCAATGAGCAGTTCTTC; cdr3_aa: CASSPVGAGNEQFF
d_call: -; clone_size: -; cdr3_length: 10; v_call: TRBV19; j_call: TRBJ2-1; cdr3_nt: TGTGCCAGTATGGGAAATGAGCAGTTCTTC; cdr3_aa: CASMGNEQFF
d_call: TRBD2; clone_size: -; cdr3_length: 16; v_call: TRBV4-3; j_call: TRBJ2-1; cdr3_nt: TGCGCCAGCAGCGAACGGACTAGCGGTGGGCCGAATGAGCAGTTCTTC; cdr3_aa: CASSERTSGGPNEQFF
d_call: -; clone_size: once; cdr3_length: 14; v_call: TRBV6-5; j_call: TRBJ1-1; cdr3_nt: TGTGCCAGCAGTTGGGGGGTCGAGAACACTGAAGCTTTCTTT; cdr3_aa: CASSWGVENTEAFF
d_call: -; clone_size: -; cdr3_length: 13; v_call: TRBV27; j_call: TRBJ1-4; cdr3_nt: TGTGCCAGCTGCAGTATCGAGGGTCTAAAACTGTTTTTT; cdr3_aa: CASCSIEGLKLFF
d_call: -; clone_size: -; cdr3_length: 13; v_call: TRBV27; j_call: TRBJ1-2; cdr3_nt: TGTGCCAGCAGTTTCAGGGGAGGATATGGCTACACCTTC; cdr3_aa: CASSFRGGYGYTF
d_call: -; clone_size: -; cdr3_length: 12; v_call: TRBV28; j_call: TRBJ1-2; cdr3_nt: TGTGCTTCGCGGGGAGCTAACTATGGCTACACCTTC; cdr3_aa: CASRGANYGYTF
d_call: TRBD1; clone_size: -; cdr3_length: 15; v_call: TRBV7-9; j_call: TRBJ1-5; cdr3_nt: TGTGCCAGCAGCTTAGAAGGGGGCACCAATCAGCCCCAGCATTTT; cdr3_aa: CASSLEGGTNQPQHF
d_call: -; clone_size: -; cdr3_length: 14; v_call: TRBV15; j_call: TRBJ1-5; cdr3_nt: TGTGCCACCAGCAGACGACAGGCAAGTCAGCCCCAGCATTTT; cdr3_aa: CATSRRQASQPQHF
d_call: -; clone_size: -; cdr3_length: 14; v_call: TRBV7-9; j_call: TRBJ1-2; cdr3_nt: TGTGCCAGCAGCTTAAATCCAGAGCTGGGGGGCTACACCTTC; cdr3_aa: CASSLNPELGGYTF
d_call: -; clone_size: -; cdr3_length: 13; v_call: TRBV2; j_call: TRBJ1-2; cdr3_nt: TGTGCCACAAGGGCCAGACAGAACTATGGCTACACCTTC; cdr3_aa: CATRARQNYGYTF
d_call: -; clone_size: -; cdr3_length: 13; v_call: TRBV7-6; j_call: TRBJ2-7; cdr3_nt: TGTGCCAGCAGCGGGGGACTCTCCTACGAGCAGTACTTC; cdr3_aa: CASSGGLSYEQYF
d_call: -; clone_size: -; cdr3_length: 14; v_call: TRBV28; j_call: TRBJ1-1; cdr3_nt: TGTGCCAGCAGGGGAGTCCAAATGAACACTGAAGCTTTCTTT; cdr3_aa: CASRGVQMNTEAFF
d_call: -; clone_size: -; cdr3_length: 15; v_call: TRBV28; j_call: TRBJ2-3; cdr3_nt: TGTGCCAGCATCACCGCCCAGACAATCACAGATACGCAGTATTTT; cdr3_aa: CASITAQTITDTQYF
d_call: TRBD1; clone_size: -; cdr3_length: 15; v_call: TRBV15; j_call: TRBJ2-1; cdr3_nt: TGTGCCACCAGCACCGGACAGGGGTTAACGGATGAGCAGTTCTTC; cdr3_aa: CATSTGQGLTDEQFF
d_call: TRBD1; clone_size: -; cdr3_length: 17; v_call: TRBV28; j_call: TRBJ2-1; cdr3_nt: TGTGCCAGCAGTTCGGGACTACAGGGGGCGATGTACAATGAGCAGTTCTTC; cdr3_aa: CASSSGLQGAMYNEQFF
d_call: TRBD2; clone_size: -; cdr3_length: 18; v_call: TRBV11-2; j_call: TRBJ2-5; cdr3_nt: TGTGCCAGCACCTTGGGGACCGGGACTAGCGGGAGGGTGGAGACCCAGTACTTC; cdr3_aa: CASTLGTGTSGRVETQYF
d_call: TRBD2; clone_size: -; cdr3_length: 17; v_call: TRBV5-1; j_call: TRBJ2-3; cdr3_nt: TGCGCCAGCCGCTCTCTAGCGGGGCGGGCCCTCACAGATACGCAGTATTTT; cdr3_aa: CASRSLAGRALTDTQYF
d_call: -; clone_size: -; cdr3_length: 11; v_call: TRBV19; j_call: TRBJ1-5; cdr3_nt: TGTGCCAGTAGTAATGAACGGCTCCAGCATTTT; cdr3_aa: CASSNERLQHF
d_call: -; clone_size: -; cdr3_length: 18; v_call: TRBV15; j_call: TRBJ2-2; cdr3_nt: TGTGCCACCAGCAGAAACAGACAGGCGGGAGTGAGCACCGGGGAGCTGTTTTTT; cdr3_aa: CATSRNRQAGVSTGELFF
d_call: TRBD2; clone_size: -; cdr3_length: 15; v_call: TRBV6-1; j_call: TRBJ2-7; cdr3_nt: TGTGCCAGCAGTGAATACCGGCGGGAGTCCTACGAGCAGTACTTC; cdr3_aa: CASSEYRRESYEQYF
d_call: -; clone_size: once; cdr3_length: 13; v_call: TRBV5-1; j_call: TRBJ1-1; cdr3_nt: TGCGCCAGCAGCTCAGAGCGCGGAACTGAAGCTTTCTTT; cdr3_aa: CASSSERGTEAFF
d_call: TRBD1; clone_size: -; cdr3_length: 15; v_call: TRBV6-6; j_call: TRBJ2-3; cdr3_nt: TGTGCCAGCAGACCCCTCGGGACAGGCACAGATACGCAGTATTTT; cdr3_aa: CASRPLGTGTDTQYF
d_call: -; clone_size: -; cdr3_length: 13; v_call: TRBV5-1; j_call: TRBJ1-1; cdr3_nt: TGCGCCAGCAGCTTGGATTTCGACACTGAAGCTTTCTTT; cdr3_aa: CASSLDFDTEAFF
d_call: -; clone_size: few; cdr3_length: 14; v_call: TRBV5-8; j_call: TRBJ1-1; cdr3_nt: TGTGCCAGCAGCTTTAACCCCCGAGGCACTGAAGCTTTCTTT; cdr3_aa: CASSFNPRGTEAFF
d_call: -; clone_size: -; cdr3_length: 14; v_call: TRBV19; j_call: TRBJ1-5; cdr3_nt: TGTGCCAGTACGGGACGGAATAGCAATCAGCCCCAGCATTTT; cdr3_aa: CASTGRNSNQPQHF
d_call: TRBD1; clone_size: -; cdr3_length: 14; v_call: TRBV30; j_call: TRBJ2-3; cdr3_nt: TGTGCCTGGAGTACAGGGACAGGGGAGAATACGCAGTATTTT; cdr3_aa: CAWSTGTGENTQYF
d_call: TRBD2; clone_size: once; cdr3_length: 15; v_call: TRBV5-6; j_call: TRBJ2-7; cdr3_nt: TGTGCCAGCAACGAAAGACTAGCGGGAATTTACGAGCAGTACTTC; cdr3_aa: CASNERLAGIYEQYF
d_call: -; clone_size: -; cdr3_length: 12; v_call: TRBV6-6; j_call: TRBJ2-1; cdr3_nt: TGTGCCAGCAGTGACCACACTAATGAGCAGTTCTTC; cdr3_aa: CASSDHTNEQFF
d_call: -; clone_size: -; cdr3_length: 13; v_call: TRBV7-8; j_call: TRBJ1-5; cdr3_nt: TGTGCCAGCAGCTTACAACAGGCCACGGGCCAGCATTTT; cdr3_aa: CASSLQQATGQHF
d_call: -; clone_size: -; cdr3_length: 15; v_call: TRBV6-1; j_call: TRBJ2-2; cdr3_nt: TGTGCCAGCAGTGAAGGGTATAGGAACACCGGGGAGCTGTTTTTT; cdr3_aa: CASSEGYRNTGELFF
d_call: TRBD2; clone_size: -; cdr3_length: 16; v_call: TRBV5-4; j_call: TRBJ2-1; cdr3_nt: TGTGCCAGCAGCTTGGGAGGACTAGCGGGGGGGAATGAGCAGTTCTTC; cdr3_aa: CASSLGGLAGGNEQFF